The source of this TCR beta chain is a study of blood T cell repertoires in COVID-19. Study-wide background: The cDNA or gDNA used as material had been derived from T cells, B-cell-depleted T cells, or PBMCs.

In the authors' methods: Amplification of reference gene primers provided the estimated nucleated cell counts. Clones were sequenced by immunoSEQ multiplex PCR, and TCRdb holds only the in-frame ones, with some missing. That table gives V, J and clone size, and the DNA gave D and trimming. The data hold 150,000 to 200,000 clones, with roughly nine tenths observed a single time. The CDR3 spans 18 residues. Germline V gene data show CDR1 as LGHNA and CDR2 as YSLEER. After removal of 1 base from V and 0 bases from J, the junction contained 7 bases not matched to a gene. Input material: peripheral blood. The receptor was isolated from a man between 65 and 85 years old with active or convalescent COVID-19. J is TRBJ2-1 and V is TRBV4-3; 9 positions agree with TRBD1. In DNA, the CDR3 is TGCGCCAGCAGCCAAGGCCCCGGGACAGGGTACTCCTACAATGAGCAGTTCTTC. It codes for CASSQGPGTGYSYNEQFF.